This TCR beta chain emerged from a study of blood T cell repertoires in COVID-19. Turning to the study itself: Samples representing acute and convalescent COVID-19 were sourced from the United States, Italy and Spain. Sample material is recorded as cDNA or gDNA derived from T cells, B-cell-depleted T cells, or PBMCs.

In the source study's methods: Reference gene primer amplification gave estimated nucleated cell counts. Using immunoSEQ multiplex PCR, the repertoire was profiled, and TCRdb retains in-frame clones only, with some absent. The DNA gave D and trimming, while V, J and clone size come from that table. The data hold 95,000 to 100,000 clones, with roughly nine tenths observed a single time. Germline CDR1 is SEHNR and CDR2 is FQNEAQ (reference sequence). V lost 4 bases, J lost 0 bases, and 13 bases lay in between. The CDR3 has 16 residues. This TCR was sampled from a man aged 50 to 60 with acute or convalescent COVID-19. V and J are TRBV7-9 and TRBJ2-4; D is undetermined. The sequenced sample consisted of peripheral blood. For the CDR3, the DNA is TGTGCCAGCAGCTCACGAACAGAAATAGCCAAAAACATTCAGTACTTC. It is translated as CASSSRTEIAKNIQYF.